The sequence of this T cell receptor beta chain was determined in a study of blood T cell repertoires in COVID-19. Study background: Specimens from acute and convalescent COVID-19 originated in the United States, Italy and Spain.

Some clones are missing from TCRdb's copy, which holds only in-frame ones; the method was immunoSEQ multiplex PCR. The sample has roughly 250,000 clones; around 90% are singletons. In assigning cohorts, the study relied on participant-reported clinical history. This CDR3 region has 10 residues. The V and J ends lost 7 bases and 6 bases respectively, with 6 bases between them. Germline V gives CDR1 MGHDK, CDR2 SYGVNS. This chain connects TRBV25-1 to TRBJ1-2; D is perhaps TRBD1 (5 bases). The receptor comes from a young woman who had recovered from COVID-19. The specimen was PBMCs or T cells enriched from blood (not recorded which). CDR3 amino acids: CASKGDGYTF. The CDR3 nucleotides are TGTGCCAGCAAAGGGGATGGCTACACCTTC.